This section outlines one T cell receptor (beta chain) sequence together with its context. What it binds is unknown. This CDR3 is built from 14 residues. In germline, CDR1 is SGHDT, CDR2 YYEEEE. V was clipped by 1 base and J by 2 bases, with 7 bases between them. The data were taken from a study of cytomegalovirus exposure and HLA in healthy donors. Notes on the study in general: 164 TCR beta chains were listed as cytomegalovirus-associated. The presence/absence work took it that sequencing depth was about the same across donors.

This PCR relied on a set of 60 Vbeta primers and 13 Jbeta primers. The protocol was immunoSEQ multiplex PCR, while the TCRdb copy is restricted to in-frame clones and leaves out a portion. This table has about 150,000 clones, about 85% appearing once. The chain carries TRBV5-6 and TRBJ1-3, with D perhaps TRBD1 (6 bases). The receptor comes from a human donor in good health. Sequenced input: PBMCs. The CDR3 loop is CASSLTGTGNTIYF. The CDR3 nucleotides are TGTGCCAGCAGCTTGACAGGGACTGGAAACACCATATATTTT.